The 19 T cell receptor beta chains reported below all come from one sample, sequenced in a study of cytomegalovirus exposure and HLA in healthy donors (dated by TCRdb to 2016 to 2017). The library was prepared using the immunoSEQ multiplex PCR assay. For the multiplex PCR, a mixture combining 60 forward primers for TCR Vbeta segments and 13 reverse primers for TCR Jbeta segments was used. Drawn from immuneACCESS, this table holds only the in-frame rearrangements with V and J called that TCRdb kept. Clones are partly lost; checked studies trace under half to an unresolved V gene and leave the rest unexplained. A total of around 150,000 clones appear in this sample, under 75% of them only once. The leading ten clones occupy 6% to 8.5% of the sample. The specimen sequenced was PBMCs. These receptors were collected from a woman in her sixties in good health and CMV-seropositive.

This clone was counted between two and nine times. At one of its ends the junction is not consistent with the germline gene, which may arise from a read error. The chain is built from TRBV6-6 and TRBJ1-1, with 8 bases matching TRBD1. CDR3 length: 11 amino acids. Germline CDR1 is MNHNY and CDR2 is SVGAGI (reference sequence). CDR3 in DNA: TGTGCCAGCAGAGACCCGGGACAGGCCCTTTTT. Amino acid sequence: CASRDPGQALF.

The rearrangement links TRBV6-5 to TRBJ1-2; D remains unclear. CDR1 and CDR2 from the germline V gene are MNHEY and SVGAGI. Trimming took 1 base from V and 0 from J, leaving 9 bases between them. The CDR3 is 15 residues long. The CDR3 nucleotides are TGTGCCAGCAGTTACTACTTAGAAGCTAACTATGGCTACACCTTC. Translated: CASSYYLEANYGYTF.

The chain carries TRBV5-6 and TRBJ2-2, with TRBD2 identical over 9 bases. Per the germline V gene, CDR1 is SGHDT and CDR2 is YYEEEE. The trim removed 1 base at V and 0 bases at J, leaving 4 bases unmatched. This CDR3 has 17 amino acids. CDR3 DNA sequence: TGTGCCAGCAGCTTGTTAGCGGGAGCCGCGAACACCGGGGAGCTGTTTTTT. Translation gives CASSLLAGAANTGELFF.

This sequence joins TRBV18 and TRBJ2-3, with D possibly TRBD2 on 6 matching bases. CDR3 size: 15 residues. V dropped 4 bases and J dropped 0 bases, with 11 bases sitting between them. The germline V gene encodes CDR1 KGHSH and CDR2 LQKENI. The DNA of the CDR3 is TGTGCCAGCTCACGTAATCGGGAGAGCACAGATACGCAGTATTTT. This sequence encodes CASSRNRESTDTQYF.

The CDR3 region is CASSLPPTGGLRETQYF. DNA for the CDR3: TGTGCCAGCAGCTTACCCCCGACAGGGGGCTTGAGAGAGACCCAGTACTTC. V usage is TRBV7-9 and J usage is TRBJ2-5; 10 nucleotides agree with TRBD1. This CDR3 region has 17 residues. With 2 bases clipped from V and 4 bases from J, the junction kept 10 bases outside the gene matches. The germline gives CDR1 SEHNR, CDR2 FQNEAQ (reference sequence).

The rearrangement uses TRBV20-1 and TRBJ2-1, with a possible D match to TRBD2 (6 bases). The CDR3 covers 10 residues. The germline CDR1 and CDR2 sequences are DFQATT and SNEGSKA (reference sequence). V shed 5 bases and J shed 9 bases, with 8 bases lying between them. CDR3 amino acids: CSAAEGEQFF. CDR3 in DNA: TGCAGTGCTGCGGAGGGTGAGCAGTTCTTC.

This clone turned up a few times. Other DNA sequences in this specimen translate into the identical CDR3. The rearrangement joins TRBV7-2 to TRBJ2-7; 7 bases align to TRBD2. The CDR3 is 16 residues long. Trimming removed 5 bases from V and 2 bases from J; junction bases left unmatched: 12. Germline loops: CDR1 SGHTA, CDR2 FQGNSA. For the CDR3, the DNA is TGTGCCAGCAGCCTAACGGGGCTAGCGGCCGCCTACGAGCAGTACTTC. It specifies CASSLTGLAAAYEQYF.

The rearrangement joins TRBV7-9 to TRBJ2-3; perhaps TRBD1 as D (6 bases). Germline assignment: CDR1 SEHNR and CDR2 FQNEAQ (reference sequence). The V end was cut by 7 bases, the J end by 0 bases, with 14 bases between. The CDR3 loop spans 15 amino acids. In DNA, the CDR3 is TGTGCCAGCAACCCGGTAGGGGGAAGCACAGATACGCAGTATTTT. Translation gives CASNPVGGSTDTQYF.

The chain employs TRBV19 and TRBJ1-5; 8 nucleotides align to TRBD1. Germline CDR1 LNHDA, CDR2 SQIVND (reference sequence). This CDR3 region has 18 residues. J gave up 2 bases and V 6 bases, and 15 bases lay outside the gene matches. In nucleotides, the CDR3 is TGTGCCAGTAGGACCCCAGCCTCAGGGGGCGCGGGCAATCAGCCCCAGCATTTT. Protein: CASRTPASGGAGNQPQHF.

This clone was seen only a few times. The J gene is TRBJ1-1, the V gene TRBV7-9; 8 nucleotides line up with TRBD1. Germline lookup yields CDR1 SEHNR and CDR2 FQNEAQ (reference sequence). The length of the CDR3 is 14 residues. V shed 6 bases and J 4 bases; nucleotides not matched to a gene: 7. The CDR3 region is CASSSTGATTEAFF. CDR3 coding DNA: TGTGCCAGCAGTTCGACAGGGGCCACCACTGAAGCTTTCTTT.

This clone was recorded a few times. The chain uses TRBV28 and TRBJ1-1; the D is unclear. V was shortened by 6 bases and J by 8 bases, with 19 bases between the two germline ends. Looked up from germline, CDR1 is MDHEN and CDR2 is SYDVKM. This CDR3 has 14 residues. The CDR3 DNA sequence: TGTGCCAGCAGACTCAGCAGGCCCCCACCCGAAGCTTTCTTT. It yields the protein CASRLSRPPPEAFF. Combining the CDR3 with reference TRBV28 and TRBJ1-1 gives the whole variable domain DVKVTQSSRYLVKRTGEKVFLECVQDMDHENMFWYRQDPGLGLRLIYFSYDVKMKEKGDIPEGYSVSREKKERFSLILESASTNQTSMYLCASRLSRPPPEAFFGQGTRLTVV.

The chain joins TRBV13 to TRBJ2-1; D may be TRBD2 (6 bases). The V and J ends lost 2 bases and 1 base respectively, with 15 bases between them. Germline loops: CDR1 PRHDT, CDR2 FYEKMQ (reference sequence). CDR3 size: 17 residues. The chain's CDR3 is CASSLKLYGRSYNEQFF. The DNA for the CDR3 is TGTGCCAGCAGCTTAAAGTTGTACGGGAGATCCTACAATGAGCAGTTCTTC.

This chain uses TRBV5-6 with TRBJ2-7, with a weak D call TRBD2 (6 bases). Between the trimmed V and J ends, which lost 4 bases and 7 bases, there was a span of 18 bases. Germline values: CDR1 SGHDT, CDR2 YYEEEE. This CDR3 has 14 residues. The DNA of the CDR3 is TGTGCCAGCAGCGAAGGGACTCTACGGCGGGAGCAGTACTTC. It translates to CASSEGTLRREQYF.

The CDR3 here is CAISSRDRGGTGELFF. The CDR3 bases are TGTGCCATCAGTAGCCGGGACAGGGGAGGGACCGGGGAGCTGTTTTTT. This chain joins TRBV10-3 and TRBJ2-2; 10 positions match TRBD1. V was clipped by 5 bases and J by 5 bases; unmatched bases: 8. The CDR3 runs to 16 residues. Germline V lookup: CDR1 ENHRY, CDR2 SYGVKD.

This clone was counted only a few times. This chain uses TRBV27 with TRBJ2-7; 7 bases fit TRBD1. This CDR3 region has 15 residues. Germline V CDR1 and CDR2: MNHEY, SMNVEV (reference sequence). With V trimmed by 5 bases and J by 1 base, 8 bases remained unmatched. The CDR3 spells CASSASQGPSYEQYF. CDR3 nucleotides: TGTGCCAGCAGTGCATCACAGGGGCCGTCCTACGAGCAGTACTTC.

Note on this clone: This may come from a read error, since a much larger clone is one base off. The chain uses TRBV7-9 and TRBJ1-3; a weak D match, TRBD1 (6 bases). V dropped 1 base and J dropped 2 bases, with 6 bases sitting between them. Germline V gives CDR1 SEHNR, CDR2 FQNEAQ (reference sequence). CDR3 size: 14 residues. The CDR3 DNA sequence: TGTGCCAGCAGCTTAGGGACAGCTGGAAACACCATATATTTT. Its protein is CASSLGTAGNTIYF.

This rearrangement joins TRBV18 to TRBJ2-2; D uncertain. Germline V lookup: CDR1 KGHSH, CDR2 LQKENI. The CDR3 spans 12 residues. Trimming cost V 3 bases and J 6 bases, with 5 bases left between them. The CDR3 sequence: CASSPAAGELFF. The CDR3 DNA is TGTGCCAGCTCACCGGCCGCCGGGGAGCTGTTTTTT.

The J gene is TRBJ2-3, the V gene TRBV2; D is perhaps TRBD2 (7 bases). The CDR3 spans 14 residues. Germline V gene sequence: CDR1 SNHLY, CDR2 FYNNEI. V lost 6 bases, J lost 3 bases, and 13 bases lay in between. The CDR3 coding sequence is TGTGCCAGCAGACCCAGGGGAGGGACAGATACGCAGTATTTT. Its translation is CASRPRGGTDTQYF.

The chain links TRBV4-3 to TRBJ1-2; 8 bases agree with TRBD1. V shed 1 base and J 3 bases; nucleotides not matched to a gene: 7. Germline assignment: CDR1 LGHNA and CDR2 YSLEER. The CDR3 is 16 amino acids. In DNA, the CDR3 is TGCGCCAGCAGCCAAGGGGTCAGGGGGCGCGACTATGGCTACACCTTC. Its protein product is CASSQGVRGRDYGYTF.